The source of this T cell receptor beta chain is a study of cytomegalovirus exposure and HLA in healthy donors. Study in general: The roughly 130 validation repertoires used the same platform as the roughly 720 first-cohort repertoires (as reported by a later analysis).

V trimming: 9 bases; J trimming: 6 bases; junction bases outside the gene matches: 8. The CDR3 sequence is 13 residues long. CDR1 and CDR2 (germline): SNHLY, FYNNEI. Donors were drawn from the approximately 110-subject validation cohort, separate from the approximately 620-subject first cohort. Assay used: immunoSEQ multiplex PCR; TCRdb lists only in-frame clones, some missing. The sample shows some 120,000 clones, approximately 94% of them seen only once. Note on this clone: Antigen unknown.

Study findings and constraints: A few CMV-associated chains proved CMV antigen-specific in vitro. The study flagged roughly 150 TCR beta chains as cytomegalovirus-associated.

V gene TRBV2 combines with J gene TRBJ1-2; 9 bases fit TRBD1. The TCR comes from a woman between 18 and 30 years old in good health and CMV-seronegative. Sequencing was carried out using PBMCs. As DNA, the CDR3 is TGTGCCAGGTCCGGGACAGGGAATGATGGCTACACCTTC. Translation gives CARSGTGNDGYTF.